Here is one T cell receptor (beta chain) with its context. This sample was taken from a study of control samples from healthy donors and cancer patients. V was shortened by 1 base and J by 7 bases, with 13 bases between the two germline ends. The germline CDR1 and CDR2 sequences are SNHLY and FYNNEI. The CDR3 totals 14 residues. Repertoires were generated with immunoSEQ multiplex PCR, while TCRdb's copy carries only in-frame clones and drops some. The table has hundreds of thousands of clones, around nine tenths seen once. The clonotype comes from a man aged 35 to 55 with head and neck cancer. Sequences were obtained from PBMCs. The rearrangement uses TRBV2 and TRBJ1-1; D perhaps matches TRBD1 (5 bases). The CDR3 sequence: CASSEGAGMGEAFF. In DNA form, the CDR3 reads TGTGCCAGCAGTGAAGGAGCAGGGATGGGTGAAGCTTTCTTT.